The present T cell receptor beta chain was sequenced within a study of T cell changes during pregnancy in multiple sclerosis. Germline V lookup: CDR1 MDHEN, CDR2 SYDVKM. Trimming cost V 3 bases and J 6 bases; bases outside gene matches: 11. The CDR3 runs 16 residues. Profiled with immunoSEQ multiplex PCR; TCRdb holds only in-frame clones, not every one. The data show over 70,000 clones, under 95% seen once. Material: peripheral blood, obtained in the first trimester of pregnancy. V gene TRBV28 combines with J gene TRBJ1-5; 7 nucleotides align to TRBD1. This clonotype originated in a female donor in good health, enrolled as a control in a pregnancy study. CDR3 amino acids: CASSFSPPGGSQPQHF. The CDR3 DNA is TGTGCCAGCAGTTTTAGTCCACCAGGGGGATCTCAGCCCCAGCATTTT.